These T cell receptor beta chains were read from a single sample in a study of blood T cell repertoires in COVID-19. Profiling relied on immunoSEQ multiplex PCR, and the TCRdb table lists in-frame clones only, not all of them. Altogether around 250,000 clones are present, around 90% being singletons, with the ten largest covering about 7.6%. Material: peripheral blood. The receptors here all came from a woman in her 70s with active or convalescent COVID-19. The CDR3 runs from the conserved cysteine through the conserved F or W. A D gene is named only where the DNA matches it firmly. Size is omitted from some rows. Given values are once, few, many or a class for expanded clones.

CDR3 protein: CATSDPNKGLAGGGTYNEQFF; CDR3 DNA: TGTGCCACCAGTGACCCTAACAAGGGACTAGCGGGGGGCGGGACCTACAATGAGCAGTTCTTC; V gene: TRBV24-1; D gene: TRBD2; J gene: TRBJ2-1; clone size: -
CDR3 protein: CASSFHAGGSGYGYTF; CDR3 DNA: TGTGCCAGCAGCTTCCATGCTGGGGGCTCCGGGTATGGCTACACCTTC; V gene: TRBV7-2; D gene: -; J gene: TRBJ1-2; clone size: few
CDR3 protein: CASSDRQPKNEKLFF; CDR3 DNA: TGTGCCAGCAGCGACCGACAGCCCAAAAATGAAAAACTGTTTTTT; V gene: TRBV4-2; D gene: -; J gene: TRBJ1-4; clone size: -
CDR3 protein: CASSSWGQGRLETQYF; CDR3 DNA: TGTGCCAGTAGTTCTTGGGGACAGGGGAGGTTGGAGACCCAGTACTTC; V gene: TRBV19; D gene: TRBD1; J gene: TRBJ2-5; clone size: -
CDR3 protein: CASSLGTSSGEQYF; CDR3 DNA: TGTGCCAGCAGCTTAGGTACTAGCTCAGGCGAGCAGTACTTC; V gene: TRBV11-2; D gene: -; J gene: TRBJ2-7; clone size: -
CDR3 protein: CASSQDDRTYEQYF; CDR3 DNA: TGTGCCAGCAGCCAAGATGACAGAACCTACGAGCAGTACTTC; V gene: TRBV3-1/TRBV3-2; D gene: -; J gene: TRBJ2-7; clone size: -
CDR3 protein: CASSGGEYEQYF; CDR3 DNA: TGTGCCAGCAGTGGGGGAGAATACGAGCAGTACTTC; V gene: TRBV2; D gene: -; J gene: TRBJ2-7; clone size: -
CDR3 protein: CASSSGVTYNEQFF; CDR3 DNA: TGTGCCAGCAGCTCGGGGGTTACCTACAATGAGCAGTTCTTC; V gene: TRBV7-9; D gene: -; J gene: TRBJ2-1; clone size: -
CDR3 protein: CASSQEDFSTGGQPQHF; CDR3 DNA: TGCGCCAGCAGCCAAGAGGATTTCTCGACAGGAGGACAGCCCCAGCATTTT; V gene: TRBV4-1; D gene: -; J gene: TRBJ1-5; clone size: -
CDR3 protein: CASSPSQENTEAFF; CDR3 DNA: TGTGCCAGCTCACCGTCACAAGAGAACACTGAAGCTTTCTTT; V gene: TRBV18; D gene: -; J gene: TRBJ1-1; clone size: -
CDR3 protein: CSVATGGTNEKLFF; CDR3 DNA: TGCAGCGTAGCGACTGGGGGGACTAATGAAAAACTGTTTTTT; V gene: TRBV29-1; D gene: -; J gene: TRBJ1-4; clone size: -
CDR3 protein: CASNPTGSYEQYF; CDR3 DNA: TGCGCCAGCAACCCGACAGGGTCCTACGAGCAGTACTTC; V gene: TRBV10-2; D gene: TRBD1; J gene: TRBJ2-7; clone size: once
CDR3 protein: CASSPPFGQGHGYTF; CDR3 DNA: TGTGCCAGCTCACCACCGTTTGGACAGGGACATGGCTACACCTTC; V gene: TRBV18; D gene: TRBD1; J gene: TRBJ1-2; clone size: -
CDR3 protein: CASSPNRQFQETQYF; CDR3 DNA: TGTGCCAGCTCACCGAACCGACAGTTCCAAGAGACCCAGTACTTC; V gene: TRBV18; D gene: -; J gene: TRBJ2-5; clone size: -
CDR3 protein: CASSPNTGFMNTEAFF; CDR3 DNA: TGTGCCAGCAGCCCAAATACAGGGTTCATGAACACTGAAGCTTTCTTT; V gene: TRBV7-8; D gene: -; J gene: TRBJ1-1; clone size: -
CDR3 protein: CASSLRDSAYNEQFF; CDR3 DNA: TGTGCCAGCAGCCTCCGGGACAGCGCCTACAATGAGCAGTTCTTC; V gene: TRBV7-2; D gene: TRBD1; J gene: TRBJ2-1; clone size: -
CDR3 protein: CASSGQRNYGYTF; CDR3 DNA: TGTGCCAGCAGCGGACAGCGAAACTATGGCTACACCTTC; V gene: TRBV6-5; D gene: -; J gene: TRBJ1-2; clone size: -
CDR3 protein: CASSTTYEGGYTF; CDR3 DNA: TGTGCCAGCAGCACTACGTACGAGGGCGGCTACACCTTC; V gene: TRBV7-8; D gene: -; J gene: TRBJ1-2; clone size: -
CDR3 protein: CASSGTNQGNYGYTF; CDR3 DNA: TGTGCCAGCAGCGGAACAAACCAGGGAAACTATGGCTACACCTTC; V gene: TRBV6-5; D gene: -; J gene: TRBJ1-2; clone size: -
CDR3 protein: CASSPARGFSGNTIYF; CDR3 DNA: TGTGCCAGCTCCCCCGCCCGGGGGTTCTCTGGAAACACCATATATTTT; V gene: TRBV18; D gene: -; J gene: TRBJ1-3; clone size: -
CDR3 protein: CASSSGIGQPQHF; CDR3 DNA: TGTGCCAGCAGCTCGGGTATTGGTCAGCCCCAGCATTTT; V gene: TRBV5-4; D gene: -; J gene: TRBJ1-5; clone size: -
CDR3 protein: CASSRVGGEAFF; CDR3 DNA: TGTGCCAGCAGCCGGGTAGGCGGGGAAGCTTTCTTT; V gene: TRBV11-3; D gene: -; J gene: TRBJ1-1; clone size: -